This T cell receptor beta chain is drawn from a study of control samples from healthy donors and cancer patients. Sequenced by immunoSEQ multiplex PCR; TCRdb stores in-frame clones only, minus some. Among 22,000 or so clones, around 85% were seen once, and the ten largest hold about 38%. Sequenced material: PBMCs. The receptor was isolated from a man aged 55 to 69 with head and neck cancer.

The CDR3 here is CASNPGSGSPGELFF. The CDR3 region has the DNA TGCGCCAGCAACCCGGGTAGCGGGAGTCCCGGGGAGCTGTTTTTT. This chain links TRBV5-1 with TRBJ2-2, with TRBD2 matching 9 bases. With 6 bases clipped from V and 6 bases from J, the junction kept 9 bases outside the gene matches. CDR1 and CDR2 from the germline V gene are SGHRS and YFSETQ. CDR3 length equals 15 residues.